A selection of T cell receptor beta chains follows, all from one sample in a study of CD8 T cells in Susac syndrome. TCRdb called the immunoSEQ multiplex PCR reads again in MiXCR, with one record for every CDR3 protein. The sample lists 51,000 or so distinct CDR3 sequences, approximately 93% occurring once. The sequencing sample was made of CD8+ T cells from PBMCs. The receptors were gathered from a human donor in good health. CDR3s include the opening cysteine and the closing phenylalanine or tryptophan. The order of the fields is V gene, J gene, CDR3 protein.

>TRBV19|TRBJ2-2
CAINTQTGELFF
>TRBV2|TRBJ2-7
CASSELPSGTYEQYF
>TRBV2|TRBJ1-2
CAILRGADGYTF
>TRBV2|TRBJ2-1
CASRGGGRGEQFF
>TRBV5-1|TRBJ2-7
CASSLGYEQYF
>TRBV7-9|TRBJ2-1
CASSLTGGIGNEQFF
>TRBV28|TRBJ1-2
CASRYYRTGDNYGYTF
>TRBV4-1|TRBJ2-7
CASSHPQGNYEQYF
>TRBV25-1|TRBJ2-5
CASSFLGQRETQYF
>TRBV6-5|TRBJ2-5
CASSYSGGASGSYQETQYF
>TRBV10-1|TRBJ2-2
CASRDPGGPGELFF
>TRBV5-6|TRBJ1-5
CASSLEEPQHF
>TRBV9|TRBJ1-2
CASSSREEEWNYGYTF
>TRBV9|TRBJ2-6
CASSHDRGSGGANVLTF
>TRBV9|TRBJ2-1
CASSVAVPGQGYNEQFF
>TRBV27|TRBJ2-5
CASSPGPGRTQYF
>TRBV2|TRBJ2-3
CASSSMSSTDTQYF
>TRBV3-1|TRBJ1-1
CASSQDRTGLYTEAFF
>TRBV2|TRBJ2-2
CASSEGLAGGSYTGELFF
>TRBV7-9|TRBJ2-4
CASSLTTETNIQYF
>TRBV28|TRBJ2-7
CASSLRGGLYEQYF
>TRBV2|TRBJ1-1
CASTVRAQGPEAFF